This T cell receptor (beta chain) was found in a study of technical replicates of blood from a handful of donors. The CDR3 loop spans 15 amino acids. Germline V gene sequence: CDR1 MNHEY, CDR2 SVGAGI. After removal of 8 bases from V and 2 bases from J, the junction contained 10 bases not matched to a gene. The repertoire was sequenced with immunoSEQ multiplex PCR; TCRdb's copy has only in-frame clones and lacks some. Among about 88,000 clones, roughly 90% were seen once, and the ten largest hold approximately 0.25%. The rearrangement links TRBV6-5 to TRBJ2-3; TRBD2 matches 7 bases. This sequence originates from a human donor in good health. The sample consisted of T cells isolated from PBMCs. The CDR3 sequence: CASGSGWGDTDTQYF. The DNA of the CDR3 is TGTGCCAGCGGTAGCGGGTGGGGGGACACAGATACGCAGTATTTT.